A selection of T cell receptor beta chains follows, all from one sample in a study of spatial heterogeneity in lung cancer. Each CDR3 protein is one row after TCRdb ran MiXCR on the 5' RACE reads. The table has roughly 70,000 distinct CDR3 sequences, roughly 8.9% seen once. The source was PBMCs, collected at follow-up. Source of these receptors: a female donor with early-stage non-small cell lung cancer. Each CDR3 is given with its conserved first and last residue. The D gene is left open where the match is weak. Clone size, where shown, is once, few, many, or a class for clones that have expanded.

j_call v_call clone_size d_call cdr3_nt cdr3_aa
TRBJ1-2 TRBV10-3 many TRBD1 TGTGCCATCAGCAGACAGGGGCCACCAGCTAACTATGGCTACACCTTC CAISRQGPPANYGYTF
TRBJ1-2 TRBV12-3/TRBV12-4 many . TGTGCCAGCAGTCCCGGGACAACGCATGGCTACACCTTC CASSPGTTHGYTF
TRBJ2-4 TRBV15 many TRBD2 TGTGCCACCAGCAGAACCTGGGGGACTAGCGGGACATTCATAGGGAGGAAAGCCAAAAACATTCAGTACTTC CATSRTWGTSGTFIGRKAKNIQYF
TRBJ2-1 TRBV7-9 many TRBD2 TGTGCCAGCAGCTTAAACGGGAGGAGGAACAATGAGCAGTTCTTC CASSLNGRRNNEQFF
TRBJ1-1 TRBV28 many . TGTGCCAGCAGTTTGGACAGTAACCGAGTAGGAGCTTTCTTT CASSLDSNRVGAFF
TRBJ2-1 TRBV15 many . TGTGCCACCAGCAGCTGGAGGGCTATCTCATACAATGAGCAGTTCTTC CATSSWRAISYNEQFF
TRBJ1-4 TRBV6-5 few TRBD1 TGTGCCAGCAGTAGGGACAGGGTCGGTGAAAAACTGTTTTTT CASSRDRVGEKLFF
TRBJ1-4 TRBV11-2 few . TGTGCCAGCAGCTTCTCGCAGGGAAATGAAAAACTGTTTTTT CASSFSQGNEKLFF
TRBJ2-3 TRBV2 few TRBD1 TGTGCCAGCAGTAGCAGACAGGGGACTAGCACAGATACGCAGTATTTT CASSSRQGTSTDTQYF
TRBJ2-1 TRBV7-3 many TRBD2 TGTGCCAGCAGCTTAATGGGACTAGCGGATAATGAGCAGTTCTTC CASSLMGLADNEQFF
TRBJ2-3 TRBV6-5 many . TGTGCCAGCAGTTCGCCCGGAGTATATACGCAGTATTTT CASSSPGVYTQYF
TRBJ1-5 TRBV20-1 . . TGCAGTGCGCGACAGCTTAATCAGCCCCAGCATTTT CSARQLNQPQHF
TRBJ2-1 TRBV7-2 many TRBD1 TGTGCCAGCAGCCCGGGGACAGGAGGAGAGCAGTTCTTC CASSPGTGGEQFF
TRBJ2-5 TRBV5-1 many TRBD1 TGCGCCAGCAGCCCAGGACAGGGAGAACAAGAGACCCAGTACTTC CASSPGQGEQETQYF
TRBJ2-7 TRBV25-1 few . TGTGCCAGCAGTGAAGGGACCTGGGCCGACGAGCAGTACTTC CASSEGTWADEQYF
TRBJ2-4 TRBV5-5 many TRBD1 TGTGCCAGCAGCTTGGGGGTCGTGACAGGGGTTGGCAAAAACATTCAGTACTTC CASSLGVVTGVGKNIQYF
TRBJ2-5 TRBV28 many . TGTGCCAGCAGTTTATTGGCCGGACACCGTTATGGGCAAGAGACCCAGTACTTC CASSLLAGHRYGQETQYF
TRBJ2-7 TRBV20-1 few . TGCAGCACATCCGGACAGCACTACGAGCAGTACTTC CSTSGQHYEQYF
TRBJ2-1 TRBV12-3/TRBV12-4 many . TGTGCCAGCAGTTTAGCAGAGGAGCAGTTCTTC CASSLAEEQFF
TRBJ2-7 TRBV28 many TRBD2 TGTGCCAGCAGTCTAGCGGCAGGAACCTACGAGCAGTACTTC CASSLAAGTYEQYF
TRBJ1-6 TRBV5-1 many . TGCGCCAGCAGCCCGGGGACAAGCAATTCACCCCTCCACTTT CASSPGTSNSPLHF
TRBJ2-4 TRBV12-3/TRBV12-4 many . TGTGCCAGCAGGGCGGGGACGGCAAAAAACATTCAGTACTTC CASRAGTAKNIQYF
TRBJ2-1 TRBV20-1 . TRBD1 TGCAGTGCCCCTACGCGCTGGGACAGGGGGTCCGATGAGCAGTTCTTC CSAPTRWDRGSDEQFF
TRBJ2-3 TRBV6-1 . . TGTGCCAGCACAACCGTTTTTGGGGCGCCGTTCGGAGATACGCAGTATTTT CASTTVFGAPFGDTQYF
TRBJ2-2 TRBV5-1 . . TGCGCCAGCAACCCTTCTAGCGCGAACGGGGAGCTGTTTTTT CASNPSSANGELFF
TRBJ2-1 TRBV27 . TRBD2 TGTGCCAGCAGTGGGACCGGGACTAGCGGGAGGGCCTTTGAGCAGTTCTTC CASSGTGTSGRAFEQFF
TRBJ1-1 TRBV7-9 many . TGTGCCAGCAGCCAGAGCACTGAAGCTTTCTTT CASSQSTEAFF
TRBJ1-5 TRBV3-1 many . TGTGCCAGCAGCCAAGATAGCAGGATCAATGAGCCCCAGCATTTT CASSQDSRINEPQHF
TRBJ1-2 TRBV27 . . TGTGCCAGCAGGGTGAAGTCAGGGGCAGCTAACTATGGCTACACCTTC CASRVKSGAANYGYTF
TRBJ1-3 TRBV28 many TRBD1 TGTGCCAGCAGTTCCGACAGGGTTGGAAACACCATATATTTT CASSSDRVGNTIYF
TRBJ2-7 TRBV7-2 many . TGTGCCAGCAGCTCCTCGGGGGACTTCTACGAGCAGTACTTC CASSSSGDFYEQYF
TRBJ1-2 TRBV20-1 . TRBD1 TGCAGTGCCCGGAAAGTGGGACAGGTTAACTATGGCTACACCTTC CSARKVGQVNYGYTF
TRBJ2-1 TRBV3-1 many TRBD2 TGTGCCAGCAGCCAATCGCCTAGCGGGATTTCCTACAATGAGCAGTTCTTC CASSQSPSGISYNEQFF
TRBJ1-4 TRBV9 many TRBD1 TGTGCCAGCAGCGGGACGGACAGGGTTAATGAAAAACTGTTTTTT CASSGTDRVNEKLFF
TRBJ2-2 TRBV5-1 many . TGCGCCAGCAGCTTATTACACGGCGGAGGTGCCGGGGAGCTGTTTTTT CASSLLHGGGAGELFF
TRBJ1-1 TRBV20-1 many TRBD1 TGCAGTGCTACGGGACAGGTGAACACTGAAGCTTTCTTT CSATGQVNTEAFF
TRBJ2-1 TRBV24-1 many TRBD1 TGTGCCACCAGTGGACAGGGGGACGATGAGCAGTTCTTC CATSGQGDDEQFF
TRBJ1-6 TRBV3-1 . . TGTGCCAGCAGCCGACTACAGGGAAATTCACCCCTCCACTTT CASSRLQGNSPLHF
TRBJ2-3 TRBV10-3 many TRBD2 TGTGCCTCAACCCAGGGACTAGCGTCTAGCACAGATACGCAGTATTTT CASTQGLASSTDTQYF
TRBJ2-2 TRBV7-3 many . TGTGCCAGCAGCTTAGATTCAACATCCCGGGAGCTGTTTTTT CASSLDSTSRELFF
TRBJ2-1 TRBV6-1 many . TGTGCCAGCAGTTGGTTCTTACGGGGTGAGCAGTTCTTC CASSWFLRGEQFF
TRBJ2-1 TRBV28 many . TGTGCCAGCATCGTTCCAGGTTTCGGCGAGCAGTTCTTC CASIVPGFGEQFF
TRBJ2-7 TRBV7-2 many . TGTGCCAGCAGCTTAGCTAGTTTAAGCTTTAACGAGCAGTACTTC CASSLASLSFNEQYF
TRBJ2-4 TRBV18 few . TGTGCCAGCTTTGGGGAGGTCTCGCAGGTCAAAAACATTCAGTACTTC CASFGEVSQVKNIQYF
TRBJ2-1 TRBV7-6 many TRBD2 TGTGCCAGCAGCTTAGCGCAAGCGGGAGGGTACAATGAGCAGTTCTTC CASSLAQAGGYNEQFF
TRBJ1-2 TRBV12-3/TRBV12-4 many . TGTGCCAGCAGTCCCCCCGGGGGGGGGCTTGGCTACACCTTC CASSPPGGGLGYTF
TRBJ1-5 TRBV20-1 few . TGCAGTGCTAGAGATACGGCAGGGTTCCAGGGCAATCAGCCCCAGCATTTT CSARDTAGFQGNQPQHF
TRBJ2-7 TRBV15 many . TGTGCCACCAGCAGATTTCAGACAGCCTCGGACGAGCAGTACTTC CATSRFQTASDEQYF
TRBJ2-7 TRBV12-3/TRBV12-4 many . TGTGCCAGCAGTTTTAGCGACCGATACTACGAGCAGTACTTC CASSFSDRYYEQYF
TRBJ1-2 TRBV27 . TRBD1 TGTGCCAGCAGTCCGGGGACAGGCCTTGGCTACACCTTC CASSPGTGLGYTF